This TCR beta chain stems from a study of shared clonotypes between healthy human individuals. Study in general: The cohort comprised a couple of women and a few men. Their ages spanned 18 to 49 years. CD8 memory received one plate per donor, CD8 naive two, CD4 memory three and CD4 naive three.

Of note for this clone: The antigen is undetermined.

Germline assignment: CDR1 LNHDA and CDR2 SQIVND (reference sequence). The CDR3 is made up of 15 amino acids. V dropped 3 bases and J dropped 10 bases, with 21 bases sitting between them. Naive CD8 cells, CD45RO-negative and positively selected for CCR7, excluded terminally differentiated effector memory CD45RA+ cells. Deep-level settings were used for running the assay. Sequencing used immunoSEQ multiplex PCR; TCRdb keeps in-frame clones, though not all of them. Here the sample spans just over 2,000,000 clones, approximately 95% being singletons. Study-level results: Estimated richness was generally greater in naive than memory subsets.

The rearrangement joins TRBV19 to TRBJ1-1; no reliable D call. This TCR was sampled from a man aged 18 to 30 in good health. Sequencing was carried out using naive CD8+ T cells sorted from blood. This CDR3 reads CASSIRASINWGAFF. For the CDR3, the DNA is TGTGCCAGTAGTATCCGAGCCTCAATAAATTGGGGAGCTTTCTTT.